The sample holds many counts of the clone carrying this T cell receptor beta chain. The sample's time point: before trial treatment. The sample originates from a study of low-dose radiotherapy and immunotherapy resistance in tumors. Study at large: The study administered intravenous cyclophosphamide at 200 mg/m2 every two weeks, one day ahead of radiation and immunotherapy.

TRAV- and TRBV-specific primers were used for first-strand cDNA, which covered alpha and beta chains. For amplifying TCRs, the PCR ran for approximately 18 cycles with Phusion, which was used together with a constant-region primer and the adapter on the V primers. TCRdb re-derived calls from the reads in MiXCR, one entry per CDR3 protein. This sample has around 79,000 distinct CDR3 sequences; about 19% occur once, and the top ten carry 5.9%. Sequences were derived from PBMCs, sampled before treatment. This sequence was found in a male donor with prostate cancer.

As DNA, the CDR3 is TGTGCCAGCAGCATAGAGGGGGGAGAGCCCTACGAGCAGTACTTC. Amino acid sequence: CASSIEGGEPYEQYF. J is TRBJ2-7 and V is TRBV5-6; D is tentatively TRBD1 or TRBD2 (6 bases each). V was pared by 4 bases and J by 2 bases, with 16 bases between. The CDR3 length is 15 residues. Germline V gene sequence: CDR1 SGHDT, CDR2 YYEEEE.